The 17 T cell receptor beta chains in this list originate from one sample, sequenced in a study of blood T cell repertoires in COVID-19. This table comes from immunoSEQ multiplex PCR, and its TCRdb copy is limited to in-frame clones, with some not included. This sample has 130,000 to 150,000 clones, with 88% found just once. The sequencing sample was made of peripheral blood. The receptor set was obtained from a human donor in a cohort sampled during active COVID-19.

CDR3 sequence: CSASVGGLAGNYEQYF. CDR3 DNA: TGCAGTGCCAGTGTCGGGGGACTAGCGGGAAATTACGAGCAGTACTTC. V usage is TRBV20-1 and J usage is TRBJ2-7; TRBD2 matches at 13 bases. The CDR3 has 16 amino acids. The germline CDR1 and CDR2 sequences are DFQATT and SNEGSKA (reference sequence). Unmatched junction bases numbered 12, after V lost 6 bases and J lost 4 bases.

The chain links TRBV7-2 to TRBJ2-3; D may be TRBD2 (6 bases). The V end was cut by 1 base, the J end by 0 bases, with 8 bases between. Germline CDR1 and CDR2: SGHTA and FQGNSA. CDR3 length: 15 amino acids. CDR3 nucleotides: TGTGCCAGCAGCTTAGATCGGGGGAGCACAGATACGCAGTATTTT. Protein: CASSLDRGSTDTQYF. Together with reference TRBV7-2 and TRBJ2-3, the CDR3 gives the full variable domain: GAGVSQSPSNKVTEKGKDVELRCDPISGHTALYWYRQSLGQGLEFLIYFQGNSAPDKSGLPSDRFSAERTGGSVSTLTIQRTQQEDSAVYLCASSLDRGSTDTQYFGPGTRLTVL.

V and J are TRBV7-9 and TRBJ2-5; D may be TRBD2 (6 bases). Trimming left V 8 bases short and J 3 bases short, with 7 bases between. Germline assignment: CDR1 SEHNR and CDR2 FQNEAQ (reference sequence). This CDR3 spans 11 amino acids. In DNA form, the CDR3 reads TGTGCCAGCCCGGGGGAAGAGACCCAGTACTTC. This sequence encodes CASPGEETQYF.

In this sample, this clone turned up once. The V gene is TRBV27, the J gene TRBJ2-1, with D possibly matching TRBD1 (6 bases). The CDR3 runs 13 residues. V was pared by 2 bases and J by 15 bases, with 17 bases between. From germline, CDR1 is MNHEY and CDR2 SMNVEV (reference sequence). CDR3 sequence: CASSLPPGAHWFF. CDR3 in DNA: TGTGCCAGCAGTTTACCCCCAGGGGCCCATTGGTTCTTC.

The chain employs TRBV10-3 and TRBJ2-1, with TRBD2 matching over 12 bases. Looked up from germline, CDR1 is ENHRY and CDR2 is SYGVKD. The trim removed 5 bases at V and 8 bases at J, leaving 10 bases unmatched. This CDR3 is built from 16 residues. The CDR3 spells CAISRWTSGKSDEQFF. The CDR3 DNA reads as TGTGCCATCAGTCGATGGACTAGCGGGAAGAGCGATGAGCAGTTCTTC.

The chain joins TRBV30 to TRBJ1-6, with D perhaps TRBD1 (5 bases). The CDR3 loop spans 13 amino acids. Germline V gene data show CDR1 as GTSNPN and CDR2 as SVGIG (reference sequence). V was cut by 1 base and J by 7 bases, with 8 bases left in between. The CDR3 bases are TGTGCCTGGAGTGGGACACCAAATTCACCCCTCCACTTT. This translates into CAWSGTPNSPLHF.

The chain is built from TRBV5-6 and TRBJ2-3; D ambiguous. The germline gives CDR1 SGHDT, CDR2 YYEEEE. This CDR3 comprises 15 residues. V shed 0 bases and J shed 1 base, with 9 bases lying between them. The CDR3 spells CASSLGKAGTDTQYF. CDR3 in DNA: TGTGCCAGCAGCTTGGGGAAGGCGGGCACAGATACGCAGTATTTT.

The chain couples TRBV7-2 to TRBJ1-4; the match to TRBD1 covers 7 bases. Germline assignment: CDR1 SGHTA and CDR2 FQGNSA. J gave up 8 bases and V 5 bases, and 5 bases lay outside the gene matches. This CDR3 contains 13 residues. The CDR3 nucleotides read TGTGCCAGCAGCACATCACAGGGGGAAAAACTGTTTTTT. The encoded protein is CASSTSQGEKLFF.

In nucleotides, the CDR3 is TGTGCCAGCACCGAACTAGACCAAGAGACCCAGTACTTC. This encodes CASTELDQETQYF. This chain connects TRBV3-1 (or the pseudogene TRBV3-2) to TRBJ2-5; a possible D gene is TRBD2 (5 bases). CDR1 and CDR2 from the germline V gene are LGHDT and YNNKEL (reference sequence). The CDR3 totals 13 residues. The ends were cut back, 7 bases at V and 0 bases at J, with 9 bases in the middle.

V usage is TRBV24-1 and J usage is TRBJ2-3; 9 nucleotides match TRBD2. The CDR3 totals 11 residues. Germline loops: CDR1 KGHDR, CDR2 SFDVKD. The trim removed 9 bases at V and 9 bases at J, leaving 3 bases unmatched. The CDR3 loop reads CATDSGGTQYF. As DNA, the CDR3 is TGTGCCACCGACAGCGGGGGGACGCAGTATTTT.

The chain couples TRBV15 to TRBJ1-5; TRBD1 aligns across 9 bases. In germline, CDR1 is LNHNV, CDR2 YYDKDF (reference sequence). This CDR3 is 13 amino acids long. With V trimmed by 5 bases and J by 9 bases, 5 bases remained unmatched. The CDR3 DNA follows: TGTGCCACCAGCCCGGACAGGGGAATGCCCCAGCATTTT. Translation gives CATSPDRGMPQHF.

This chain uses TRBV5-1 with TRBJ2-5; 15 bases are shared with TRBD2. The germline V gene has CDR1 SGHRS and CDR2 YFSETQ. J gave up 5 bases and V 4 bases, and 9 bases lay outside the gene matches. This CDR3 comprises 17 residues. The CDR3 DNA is TGCGCCAGCAGCCCCGGACTAGCGGGGGGGCCGTGGGAGACCCAGTACTTC. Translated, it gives CASSPGLAGGPWETQYF.

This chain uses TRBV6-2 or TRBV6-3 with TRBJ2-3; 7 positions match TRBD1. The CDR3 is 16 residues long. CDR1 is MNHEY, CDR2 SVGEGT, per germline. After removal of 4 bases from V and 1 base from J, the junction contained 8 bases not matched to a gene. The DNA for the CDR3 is TGTGCCAGCAGTTCTCCCCCGGGACAGCGCACAGATACGCAGTATTTT. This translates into CASSSPPGQRTDTQYF.

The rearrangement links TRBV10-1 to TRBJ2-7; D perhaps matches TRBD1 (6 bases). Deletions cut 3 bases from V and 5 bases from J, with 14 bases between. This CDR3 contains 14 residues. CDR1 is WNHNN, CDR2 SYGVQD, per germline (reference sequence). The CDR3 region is CASSDGAGDHEQYF. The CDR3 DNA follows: TGCGCCAGCAGTGATGGGGCAGGGGATCACGAGCAGTACTTC.

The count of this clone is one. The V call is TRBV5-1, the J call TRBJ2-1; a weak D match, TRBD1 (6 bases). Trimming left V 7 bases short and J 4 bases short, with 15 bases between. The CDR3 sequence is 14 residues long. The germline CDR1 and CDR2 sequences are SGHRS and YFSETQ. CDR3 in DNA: TGCGCCAGCGCGCCAGGGGAGCCTTACAATGAGCAGTTCTTC. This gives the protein CASAPGEPYNEQFF.

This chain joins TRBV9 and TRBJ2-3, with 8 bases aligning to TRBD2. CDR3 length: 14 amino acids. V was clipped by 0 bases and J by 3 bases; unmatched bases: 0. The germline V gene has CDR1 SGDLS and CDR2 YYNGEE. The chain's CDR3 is CASSVASGTDTQYF. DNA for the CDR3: TGTGCCAGCAGCGTAGCTAGCGGGACAGATACGCAGTATTTT.

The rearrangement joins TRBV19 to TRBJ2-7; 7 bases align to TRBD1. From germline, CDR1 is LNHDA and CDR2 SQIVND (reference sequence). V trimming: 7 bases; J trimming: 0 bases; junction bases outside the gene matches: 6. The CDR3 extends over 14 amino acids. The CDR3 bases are TGTGCCAGTAATAACCGGGACAGCTCCTACGAGCAGTACTTC. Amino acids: CASNNRDSSYEQYF.